This passage covers 15 T cell receptor beta chains from one sample sequenced in a study of cytomegalovirus exposure and HLA in healthy donors. The primer mix had 60 Vbeta and 13 Jbeta primers. Method: immunoSEQ multiplex PCR; TCRdb's copy keeps in-frame clones and lacks some. Its clone listing holds about 41,000 clones. Sequenced sample: PBMCs. The receptor source for this set is a man in his thirties or forties in good health and CMV-seronegative.

The V and J genes are TRBV5-6 and TRBJ1-4, with 11 positions matching TRBD1. The CDR3 runs to 16 residues. J lost 5 bases, V lost 4 bases, and 7 bases had no gene match. CDR1 and CDR2 from the germline V gene are SGHDT and YYEEEE. CDR3 in DNA: TGTGCCAGCAGCACCGGGACAGGGGGAAAAAATGAAAAACTGTTTTTT. Translated: CASSTGTGGKNEKLFF.

The genes are TRBV4-2 and TRBJ2-1; 7 bases are a match to TRBD2. The CDR3 totals 17 residues. Looked up from germline, CDR1 is LGHNA and CDR2 is YNFKEQ. The V gene end was trimmed by 4 bases and the J gene end by 0 bases; junction bases not matched to a gene: 9. The CDR3 sequence: CASSREEGGRSYNEQFF. In DNA, the CDR3 is TGTGCCAGCAGCCGTGAGGAGGGAGGGCGCTCCTACAATGAGCAGTTCTTC.

The chain is built from TRBV27 and TRBJ1-2; perhaps TRBD1 as D (5 bases). Germline V CDR1 and CDR2: MNHEY, SMNVEV (reference sequence). Between the trimmed V and J ends, which lost 3 bases and 3 bases, there was a span of 11 bases. The CDR3 sequence is 14 residues long. Written as DNA, the CDR3 is TGTGCCAGCAGTTTGCGGGGGATGCACTATGGCTACACCTTC. It yields the protein CASSLRGMHYGYTF.

The chain couples TRBV19 to TRBJ1-4, with D hard to call. The V and J ends lost 5 bases and 6 bases respectively, with 10 bases between them. Germline assignment: CDR1 LNHDA and CDR2 SQIVND (reference sequence). CDR3 length: 13 amino acids. The CDR3 reads CASSQLRHEKLFF. The CDR3 bases are TGTGCCAGTAGTCAATTGAGGCATGAAAAACTGTTTTTT.

This CDR3 is CAINPQDRGIYGYTF. The DNA of the CDR3 is TGTGCCATCAATCCTCAGGACAGGGGGATCTATGGCTACACCTTC. The chain uses TRBV10-3 and TRBJ1-2, with 10 bases identical to TRBD1. CDR3 size: 15 residues. The germline V gene has CDR1 ENHRY and CDR2 SYGVKD. Trimming took 7 bases from V and 4 from J; bases not matched to a gene: 9.

The chain is built from TRBV11-2 and TRBJ1-3, with no clear D. CDR3 size: 12 residues. Trimming left V 6 bases short and J 1 base short, with 4 bases between. The germline gives CDR1 SGHAT, CDR2 FQNNGV. The CDR3 sequence is CASSPSGNTIYF. CDR3 DNA sequence: TGTGCCAGCAGTCCGTCTGGAAACACCATATATTTT.

This chain joins TRBV30 and TRBJ1-2; perhaps TRBD1 as D (6 bases). This CDR3 region has 10 residues. CDR1 and CDR2 (germline): GTSNPN, SVGIG (reference sequence). With 5 bases removed from V and 8 bases from J, the gap between germline ends came to 9 bases. CDR3 amino acids: CAWRRGGYTF. The CDR3 DNA is TGTGCCTGGCGCAGGGGAGGCTACACCTTC.

The CDR3 sequence is CASSAGGTSSGNTIYF. Here the CDR3 DNA reads TGTGCCAGCAGCGCCGGCGGGACGAGCTCTGGAAACACCATATATTTT. The gene calls are TRBV9 and TRBJ1-3; D is perhaps TRBD1 (5 bases). Trimming stripped 3 bases from V and 0 bases from J, with 13 bases between. This CDR3 is built from 16 residues. Germline V gives CDR1 SGDLS, CDR2 YYNGEE.

The V call is TRBV5-1, the J call TRBJ1-1; 10 bases align to TRBD1. Unmatched junction bases numbered 4, after V lost 3 bases and J lost 5 bases. The CDR3 contains 14 residues. CDR1 is SGHRS and CDR2 is YFSETQ in the germline V gene. The CDR3: CASSSGQGRTEAFF. The CDR3, as DNA: TGCGCCAGCAGCTCGGGACAGGGGAGGACTGAAGCTTTCTTT.

The chain joins TRBV7-2 to TRBJ1-1; tentative D call: TRBD1 (6 bases). CDR1 and CDR2 (germline): SGHTA, FQGNSA. Trimming pared 0 bases from V and 1 base from J, leaving 15 bases between. This CDR3 has 17 residues. The CDR3 DNA is TGTGCCAGCAGCTTAGCCCCCCAGGGGTTGGAGAACACTGAAGCTTTCTTT. It translates to CASSLAPQGLENTEAFF. The variable domain in full, with the rest retrieved from reference TRBV7-2 and TRBJ1-1, is GAGVSQSPSNKVTEKGKDVELRCDPISGHTALYWYRQSLGQGLEFLIYFQGNSAPDKSGLPSDRFSAERTGGSVSTLTIQRTQQEDSAVYLCASSLAPQGLENTEAFFGQGTRLTVV.

This chain links TRBV7-9 with TRBJ2-1; the D is unclear. Germline CDR1 and CDR2: SEHNR and FQNEAQ (reference sequence). The CDR3 is 13 amino acids. The V and J ends lost 0 bases and 5 bases respectively, with 5 bases between them. The CDR3 DNA is TGTGCCAGCAGCTTAGCGGGCCACAATGAGCAGTTCTTC. Translated: CASSLAGHNEQFF.

The chain uses TRBV10-1 and TRBJ2-7; 7 bases align to TRBD1. The trim removed 3 bases at V and 0 bases at J, leaving 8 bases unmatched. There are 16 residues in the CDR3. Germline assignment: CDR1 WNHNN and CDR2 SYGVQD (reference sequence). CDR3 sequence reads: CASSDPYRGNSYEQYF. The CDR3 region has the DNA TGCGCCAGCAGTGATCCCTACAGGGGCAACTCCTACGAGCAGTACTTC.

This chain links TRBV25-1 with TRBJ2-7, with D tentatively TRBD1 (5 bases). Trimming stripped 5 bases from V and 5 bases from J, with 16 bases between. This CDR3 contains 14 residues. Germline-derived CDR1 and CDR2 are MGHDK and SYGVNS. The CDR3 bases are TGTGCCAGCAGTCGCCGCGTAAAAGGGGACGAGCAGTACTTC. This translates into CASSRRVKGDEQYF.

The DNA of the CDR3 is TGTGCCAGTACGAACCGAGGGATGTCCGCCCGCATGAACACTGAAGCTTTCTTT. As protein: CASTNRGMSARMNTEAFF. The rearrangement links TRBV2 to TRBJ1-1; no reliable D call. The germline V and J ends were trimmed by 9 bases and 0 bases, with 26 bases remaining between them. Germline V CDR1 and CDR2: SNHLY, FYNNEI. This CDR3 has 18 amino acids.

The chain couples TRBV7-8 to TRBJ2-2; unclear D gene. The germline V and J ends were trimmed by 5 bases and 1 base, with 8 bases remaining between them. Per germline, CDR1 SGHVS and CDR2 FQNEAQ. CDR3 size: 14 residues. The CDR3 sequence is CASSRTENTGELFF. Written as DNA, the CDR3 is TGTGCCAGCAGCCGTACAGAGAACACCGGGGAGCTGTTTTTT.